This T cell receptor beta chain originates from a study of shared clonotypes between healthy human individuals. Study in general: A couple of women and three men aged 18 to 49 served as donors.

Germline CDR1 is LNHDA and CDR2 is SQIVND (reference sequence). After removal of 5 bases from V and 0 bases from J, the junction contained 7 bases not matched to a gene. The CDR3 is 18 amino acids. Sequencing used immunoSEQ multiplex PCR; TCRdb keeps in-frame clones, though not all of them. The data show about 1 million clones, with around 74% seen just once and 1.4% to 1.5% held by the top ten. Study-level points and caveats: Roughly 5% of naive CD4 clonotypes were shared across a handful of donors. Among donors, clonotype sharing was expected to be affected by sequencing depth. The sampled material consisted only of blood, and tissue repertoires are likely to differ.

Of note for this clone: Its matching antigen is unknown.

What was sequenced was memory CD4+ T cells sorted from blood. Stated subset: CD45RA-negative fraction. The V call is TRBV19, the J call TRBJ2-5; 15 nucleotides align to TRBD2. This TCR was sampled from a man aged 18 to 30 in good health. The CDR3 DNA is TGTGCCAGTAGTGACGGACTAGCGGGAGGGCCCCACCAAGAGACCCAGTACTTC. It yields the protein CASSDGLAGGPHQETQYF.